The rows below give T cell receptor beta chains drawn from one sample of a study of shared clonotypes between healthy human individuals. Here immunoSEQ multiplex PCR was the method, and the copy in TCRdb shows in-frame clones only, minus some. This table has roughly 2,500,000 clones, 93% appearing once. The sample consisted of naive CD4+ T cells from PBMCs. The receptors shown here come from a man younger than 30 in good health. Some clones in this sample may be carry-over from other donors' samples. Each CDR3 is given with its conserved first and last residue. A D gene is named only where the DNA matches it firmly. Size is omitted from some rows. Given values are once, few, many or a class for expanded clones.

clone_size	d_call	v_call	j_call	cdr3_aa	cdr3_nt
.	TRBD2	TRBV28	TRBJ2-1	CASSLAGGPVNEQFF	TGTGCCAGCAGTCTAGCGGGAGGGCCGGTGAATGAGCAGTTCTTC
once	TRBD1	TRBV28	TRBJ1-5	CASSPPGQGAGQPQHF	TGTGCCAGCAGCCCACCCGGCCAGGGGGCGGGCCAGCCCCAGCATTTT
.	.	TRBV10-3	TRBJ2-4	CAISESASLKDF	TGTGCCATCAGTGAGTCCGCGAGTCTGAAGGACTTC
few	TRBD2	TRBV19	TRBJ2-7	CASRKRGSSYEQYF	TGTGCCAGTAGGAAGCGGGGGAGCTCCTACGAGCAGTACTTC
.	TRBD2	TRBV19	TRBJ2-7	CASSTLAGDSYEQYF	TGTGCCAGTAGTACCCTAGCGGGAGATTCCTACGAGCAGTACTTC
once	TRBD1	TRBV5-1	TRBJ2-6	CASSSGTGRSGANVLTF	TGCGCCAGCAGCTCTGGGACAGGCCGCTCTGGGGCCAACGTCCTGACTTTC
.	TRBD2	TRBV30	TRBJ2-6	CAWRPAGVGANVLTF	TGTGCCTGGAGACCCGCGGGGGTTGGGGCCAACGTCCTGACTTTC
.	TRBD1	TRBV5-1	TRBJ2-7	CASSLGKGTGGTYEQYF	TGCGCCAGCAGCTTGGGAAAGGGAACAGGGGGCACATACGAGCAGTACTTC
.	.	TRBV30	TRBJ1-6	CAYRDNSPLHF	TGTGCCTACAGGGACAATTCACCCCTCCACTTT
.	TRBD2	TRBV2	TRBJ2-7	CASSEEAGGPYEQYF	TGTGCCAGCAGTGAGGAGGCGGGAGGACCCTACGAGCAGTACTTC
once	.	TRBV6-1	TRBJ2-1	CASRPGHNFYNEQFF	TGTGCCAGCAGGCCGGGACACAATTTCTACAATGAGCAGTTCTTC
.	TRBD2	TRBV7-2	TRBJ2-7	CASSLAGDYTYEQYF	TGTGCCAGCAGCTTAGCCGGGGACTACACCTACGAGCAGTACTTC
.	TRBD1	TRBV5-1	TRBJ1-1	CASRRTGEATEAFF	TGCGCCAGCAGAAGGACAGGGGAGGCCACTGAAGCTTTCTTT
.	TRBD1	TRBV10-3	TRBJ1-4	CAIRTGQDINEKLFF	TGTGCCATCAGAACTGGACAGGACATTAATGAAAAACTGTTTTTT
.	.	TRBV5-1	TRBJ2-2	CASSKEGQPRGELFF	TGCGCCAGCAGCAAGGAGGGACAACCGCGGGGGGAGCTGTTTTTT
.	.	TRBV28	TRBJ1-4	CASSPPGEGGGEKLFF	TGTGCCAGCAGTCCCCCCGGGGAGGGGGGGGGTGAAAAACTGTTTTTT
.	.	TRBV29-1	TRBJ1-2	CSVESNNYGYTF	TGCAGCGTTGAATCTAATAACTATGGCTACACCTTC
.	.	TRBV11-2	TRBJ2-7	CASSPRSNSYEQYF	TGTGCCAGCAGCCCCAGGTCCAACTCCTACGAGCAGTACTTC
.	.	TRBV4-3	TRBJ2-1	CASSQEYLSSYNEQFF	TGCGCCAGCAGCCAGGAATATCTAAGCTCCTACAATGAGCAGTTCTTC
.	.	TRBV27	TRBJ1-1	CASSFLGRTEAFF	TGTGCCAGCAGTTTTCTGGGAAGAACTGAAGCTTTCTTT
once	.	TRBV28	TRBJ1-5	CASSYPAGKYSNQPQHF	TGTGCCAGCAGTTACCCGGCCGGGAAGTATAGCAATCAGCCCCAGCATTTT
.	.	TRBV7-2	TRBJ2-5	CASTLLVSETQYF	TGTGCCAGCACCCTGCTGGTGTCCGAGACCCAGTACTTC
once	.	TRBV7-7	TRBJ2-7	CASSLGGQGYEQYF	TGTGCCAGCAGCTTAGGGGGGCAGGGCTACGAGCAGTACTTC
once	.	TRBV15	TRBJ1-4	CATSRGSEKLFF	TGTGCCACCAGCAGAGGTAGTGAAAAACTGTTTTTT
.	.	TRBV7-9	TRBJ2-6	CASSVRSGISGANVLTF	TGTGCCAGCAGCGTGCGCTCCGGGATCTCTGGGGCCAACGTCCTGACTTTC
.	.	TRBV4-1	TRBJ2-7	CASSQDSLTGAYEQYF	TGCGCCAGCAGCCAAGATTCCCTAACGGGAGCCTACGAGCAGTACTTC
.	.	TRBV20-1	TRBJ1-1	CSAPANTEAFF	TGCAGTGCTCCCGCGAACACTGAAGCTTTCTTT
.	TRBD2	TRBV30	TRBJ2-3	CAWAGGPSDTQYF	TGTGCCTGGGCGGGAGGGCCCTCGGATACGCAGTATTTT
.	TRBD1	TRBV28	TRBJ1-2	CAGSGQGVGHYGYTF	TGTGCCGGCTCGGGACAGGGGGTCGGGCACTATGGCTACACCTTC
.	.	TRBV7-2	TRBJ2-5	CASSLAGGRETQYF	TGTGCCAGCAGCTTAGCGGGAGGTCGCGAGACCCAGTACTTC
.	.	TRBV2	TRBJ2-3	CASSVGEDTQYF	TGTGCCAGCAGTGTGGGGGAAGATACGCAGTATTTT
.	.	TRBV19	TRBJ1-2	CASSIVTAGQGYTF	TGTGCCAGTAGTATCGTTACGGCAGGGCAGGGCTACACCTTC
.	.	TRBV6-6	TRBJ2-5	CASSYRDNQETQYF	TGTGCCAGCAGTTACCGGGACAACCAAGAGACCCAGTACTTC
.	TRBD1	TRBV2	TRBJ1-2	CANPRLNRDSNYGYTF	TGTGCCAACCCAAGATTAAACCGGGACAGCAACTATGGCTACACCTTC
.	.	TRBV11-3	TRBJ1-4	CASSPRDGASNEKLFF	TGTGCCAGCAGCCCCCGGGACGGCGCCTCTAATGAAAAACTGTTTTTT
.	TRBD2	TRBV6-4	TRBJ2-1	CATSGGTSGRQFF	TGTGCCACCTCCGGAGGGACTAGCGGGAGACAGTTCTTC
once	TRBD1	TRBV5-1	TRBJ1-2	CASSPRGSTGDFNYGYTF	TGCGCCAGCAGCCCCAGAGGATCGACAGGGGACTTTAACTATGGCTACACCTTC
.	.	TRBV2	TRBJ2-1	CASKEDRWGNEQFF	TGTGCCAGCAAGGAGGACCGGTGGGGCAATGAGCAGTTCTTC
.	TRBD1	TRBV28	TRBJ2-7	CASSYPGQRTYEQYF	TGTGCCAGCAGTTACCCGGGACAGAGAACCTACGAGCAGTACTTC
.	TRBD1	TRBV5-4	TRBJ2-1	CASSLRQGGHNEQFF	TGTGCCAGCAGCTTGAGACAGGGGGGCCACAATGAGCAGTTCTTC
.	TRBD1	TRBV5-1	TRBJ2-7	CASSPQTGGAYEQYF	TGCGCCAGCAGCCCACAGACAGGGGGCGCGTACGAGCAGTACTTC
.	.	TRBV6-1	TRBJ2-3	CASIRDGVSGTQYF	TGTGCCAGCATCCGGGACGGAGTGTCGGGTACGCAGTATTTT
once	.	TRBV6-1	TRBJ1-2	CASSARGRGGYGYTF	TGTGCCAGCAGTGCCCGTGGTAGGGGAGGCTATGGCTACACCTTC
.	.	TRBV5-1	TRBJ2-7	CASSSSTSVGVSSYEQYF	TGCGCCAGCAGCTCGTCGACTTCGGTTGGGGTGAGCTCCTACGAGCAGTACTTC
.	.	TRBV7-2	TRBJ2-7	CASSYPRAGTYEQYF	TGTGCCAGCAGCTACCCTAGGGCGGGAACCTACGAGCAGTACTTC